This T cell receptor beta chain derives from a study of shared clonotypes between healthy human individuals. Profiled with immunoSEQ multiplex PCR; TCRdb holds only in-frame clones, not every one. The sample includes roughly 2,300,000 clones, approximately 90% seen only once; the top ten take roughly 0.34%. In germline, CDR1 is GTSNPN, CDR2 SVGIG (reference sequence). The CDR3 has 11 residues. V shed 5 bases and J shed 4 bases, with 6 bases lying between them. The source material was naive CD4+ T cells from PBMCs. Subset of the sample: CD45RA+ positively selected. The chain links TRBV30 to TRBJ2-1; D not resolved. The sequence was collected from a man between 18 and 35 years old in good health. Some clones in this sample may be carry-over from other donors' samples. As DNA, the CDR3 is TGTGCCTGGGGGGTTTACAATGAGCAGTTCTTC. Encoded protein: CAWGVYNEQFF.